This T cell receptor (beta chain) is from a study of identical twins. Findings and caveats of the study: In cord blood, abundant beta clonotypes had fewer insertions; memory showed no trend.

Note on this clonotype: Its antigen is unknown.

TCRdb re-analysed the 5' RACE reads in MiXCR, keeping a single row per CDR3 protein. The sample includes about 520,000 distinct CDR3 sequences, about 20% of them seen just once. The V end was cut by 6 bases, the J end by 1 base, with 12 bases between. Germline V gene data show CDR1 as SQVTM and CDR2 as ANQGSEA. The CDR3 has 13 residues. The same specimen was also included in a second study, on T cells expressing NK-cell markers. That paper adds: One of the eight sequenced donors was seronegative, whereas the other seven were HCMV-seropositive. Whether expanded NKG2C+ T cell clones were HCMV-specific remained unclear.

Sequencing was carried out using CD4+ T cells sorted from blood. This TCR was recovered from a woman between 18 and 29 years old in good health. This rearrangement joins TRBV29-1 to TRBJ1-1; no clear D gene. The CDR3 DNA reads as TGCAGCGTCACCCGACACACGAACACTGAAGCTTTCTTT. Its translation is CSVTRHTNTEAFF.